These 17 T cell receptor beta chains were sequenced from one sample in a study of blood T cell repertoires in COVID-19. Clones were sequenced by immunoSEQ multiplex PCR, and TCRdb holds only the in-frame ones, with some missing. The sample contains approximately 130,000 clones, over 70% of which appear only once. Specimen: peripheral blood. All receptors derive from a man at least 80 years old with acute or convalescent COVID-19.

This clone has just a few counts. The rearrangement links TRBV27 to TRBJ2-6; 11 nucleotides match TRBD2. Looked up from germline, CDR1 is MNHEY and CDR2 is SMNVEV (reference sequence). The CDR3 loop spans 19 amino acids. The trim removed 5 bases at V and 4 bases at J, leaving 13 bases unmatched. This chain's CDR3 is CASSPRGSGGARGANVLTF. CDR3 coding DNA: TGTGCCAGCAGTCCACGGGGTAGCGGGGGGGCCCGGGGGGCCAACGTCCTGACTTTC.

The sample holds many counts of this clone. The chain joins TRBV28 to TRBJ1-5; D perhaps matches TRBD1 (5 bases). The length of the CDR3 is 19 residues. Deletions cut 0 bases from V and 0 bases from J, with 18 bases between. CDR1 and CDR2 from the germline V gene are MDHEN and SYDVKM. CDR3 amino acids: CASSLCPSSDKNSNQPQHF. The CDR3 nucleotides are TGTGCCAGCAGTTTATGCCCCTCTTCGGACAAAAATAGCAATCAGCCCCAGCATTTT.

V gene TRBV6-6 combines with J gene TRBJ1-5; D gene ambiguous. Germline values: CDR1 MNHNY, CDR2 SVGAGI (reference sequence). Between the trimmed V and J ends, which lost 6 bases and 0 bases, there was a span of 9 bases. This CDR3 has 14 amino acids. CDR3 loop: CASSAGDSNQPQHF. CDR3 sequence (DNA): TGTGCCAGCAGCGCCGGGGATAGCAATCAGCCCCAGCATTTT.

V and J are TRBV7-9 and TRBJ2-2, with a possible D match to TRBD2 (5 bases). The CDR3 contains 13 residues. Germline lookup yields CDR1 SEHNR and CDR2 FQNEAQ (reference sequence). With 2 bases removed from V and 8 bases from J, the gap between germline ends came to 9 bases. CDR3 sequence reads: CASSLLEVGELFF. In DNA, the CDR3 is TGTGCCAGCAGCTTACTGGAGGTGGGGGAGCTGTTTTTT.

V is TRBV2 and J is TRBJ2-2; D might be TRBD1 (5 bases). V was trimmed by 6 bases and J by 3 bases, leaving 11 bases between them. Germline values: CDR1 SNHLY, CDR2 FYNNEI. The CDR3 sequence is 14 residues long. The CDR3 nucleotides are TGTGCCAGCAGGGAGACAGCCTACACCGGGGAGCTGTTTTTT. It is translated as CASRETAYTGELFF.

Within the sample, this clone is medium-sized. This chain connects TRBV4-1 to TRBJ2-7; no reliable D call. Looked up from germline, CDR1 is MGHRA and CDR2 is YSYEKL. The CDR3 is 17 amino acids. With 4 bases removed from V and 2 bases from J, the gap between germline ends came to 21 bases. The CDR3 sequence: CASSPHVEMTETYEQYF. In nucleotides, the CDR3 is TGCGCCAGCAGCCCCCACGTCGAGATGACTGAAACCTACGAGCAGTACTTC.

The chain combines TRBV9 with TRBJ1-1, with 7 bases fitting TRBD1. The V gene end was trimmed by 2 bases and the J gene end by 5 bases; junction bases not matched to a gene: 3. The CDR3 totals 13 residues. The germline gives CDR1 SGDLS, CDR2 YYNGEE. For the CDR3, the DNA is TGTGCCAGCAGCGTCTCGGGACAGACTGAAGCTTTCTTT. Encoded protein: CASSVSGQTEAFF.

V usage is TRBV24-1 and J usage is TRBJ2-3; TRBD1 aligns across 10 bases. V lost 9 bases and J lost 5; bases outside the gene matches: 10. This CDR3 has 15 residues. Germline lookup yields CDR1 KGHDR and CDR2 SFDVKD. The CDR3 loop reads CATHSGQGRGDTQYF. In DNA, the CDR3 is TGTGCCACCCACTCGGGACAGGGGCGGGGAGATACGCAGTATTTT.

CDR3 amino acids: CAWSLGTGLGLNQPQHF. DNA of the CDR3: TGTGCCTGGAGCCTGGGGACAGGTCTTGGCCTCAATCAGCCCCAGCATTTT. This chain links TRBV30 with TRBJ1-5; 8 nucleotides line up with TRBD1. The CDR3 is 17 amino acids. Germline assignment: CDR1 GTSNPN and CDR2 SVGIG (reference sequence). Trimming at V came to 3 bases and at J to 3 bases, leaving 13 bases not matched to a gene.

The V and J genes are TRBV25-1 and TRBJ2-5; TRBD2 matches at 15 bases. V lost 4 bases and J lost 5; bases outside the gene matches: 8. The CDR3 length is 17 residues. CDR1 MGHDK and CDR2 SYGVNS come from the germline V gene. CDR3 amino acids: CASSGPGLAGGVETQYF. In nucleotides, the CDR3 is TGTGCCAGCAGTGGACCGGGACTAGCGGGGGGTGTGGAGACCCAGTACTTC.

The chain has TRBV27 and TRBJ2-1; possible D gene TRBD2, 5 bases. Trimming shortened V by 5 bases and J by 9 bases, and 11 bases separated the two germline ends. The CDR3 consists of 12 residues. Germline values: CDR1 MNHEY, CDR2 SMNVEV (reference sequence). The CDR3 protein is CASSPRGSEQFF. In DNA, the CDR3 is TGTGCCAGCAGTCCCCGGGGAAGTGAGCAGTTCTTC.

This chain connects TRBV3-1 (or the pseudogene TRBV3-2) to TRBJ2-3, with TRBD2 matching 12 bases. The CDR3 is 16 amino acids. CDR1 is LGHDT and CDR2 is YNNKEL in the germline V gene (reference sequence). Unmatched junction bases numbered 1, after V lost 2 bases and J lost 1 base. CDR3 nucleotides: TGTGCCAGCAGCCAATGGACTAGCGGGGGCACAGATACGCAGTATTTT. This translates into CASSQWTSGGTDTQYF.

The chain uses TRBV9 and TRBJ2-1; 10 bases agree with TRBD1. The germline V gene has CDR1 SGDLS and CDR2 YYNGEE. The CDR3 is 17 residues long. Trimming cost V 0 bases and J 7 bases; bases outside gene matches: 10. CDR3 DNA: TGTGCCAGCAGCGTAGGGGGCGGGACAGGGGTGAGAAATGAGCAGTTCTTC. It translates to CASSVGGGTGVRNEQFF.

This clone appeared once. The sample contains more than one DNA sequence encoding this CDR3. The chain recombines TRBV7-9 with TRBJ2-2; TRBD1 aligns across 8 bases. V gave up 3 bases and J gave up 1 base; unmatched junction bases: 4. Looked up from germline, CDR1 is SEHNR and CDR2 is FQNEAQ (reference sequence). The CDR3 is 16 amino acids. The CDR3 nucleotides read TGTGCCAGCAGCTTTTCAGGGACAGGGAACACCGGGGAGCTGTTTTTT. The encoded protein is CASSFSGTGNTGELFF.

CDR3 DNA sequence: TGTGCCAGCAGTTACTCGGCTGGCTCTGGAAACACCATATATTTT. Protein product: CASSYSAGSGNTIYF. The gene calls are TRBV6-5 and TRBJ1-3; D remains unclear. The CDR3 contains 15 residues. Germline V lookup: CDR1 MNHEY, CDR2 SVGAGI. Trimming took 0 bases from V and 0 from J, leaving 6 bases between them.

The CDR3 DNA reads TGTGCCAGCAGCCAACCCTCTTGGAACACCGGGGAGCTGTTTTTT. Its translation: CASSQPSWNTGELFF. This chain connects TRBV4-2 to TRBJ2-2; D is uncertain. This CDR3 region has 15 residues. Per germline, CDR1 LGHNA and CDR2 YNFKEQ. Trimming shortened V by 2 bases and J by 1 base, and 8 bases separated the two germline ends.

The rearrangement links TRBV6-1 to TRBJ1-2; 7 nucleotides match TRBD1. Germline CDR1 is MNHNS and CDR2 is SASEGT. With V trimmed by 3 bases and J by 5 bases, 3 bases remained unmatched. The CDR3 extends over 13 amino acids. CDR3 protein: CASSDPGQYGYTF. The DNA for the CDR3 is TGTGCCAGCAGTGACCCGGGACAGTATGGCTACACCTTC.